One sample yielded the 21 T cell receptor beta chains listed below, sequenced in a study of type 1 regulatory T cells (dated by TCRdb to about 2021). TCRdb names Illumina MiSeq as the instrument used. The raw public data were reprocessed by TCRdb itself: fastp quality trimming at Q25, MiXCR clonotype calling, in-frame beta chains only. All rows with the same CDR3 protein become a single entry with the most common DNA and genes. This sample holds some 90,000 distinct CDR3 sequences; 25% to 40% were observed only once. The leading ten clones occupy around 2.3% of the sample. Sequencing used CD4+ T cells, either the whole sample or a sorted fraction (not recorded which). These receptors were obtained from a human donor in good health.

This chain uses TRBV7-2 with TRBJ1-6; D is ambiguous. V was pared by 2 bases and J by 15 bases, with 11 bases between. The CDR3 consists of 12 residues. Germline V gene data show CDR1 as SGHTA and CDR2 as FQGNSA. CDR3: CASSLSSSSLHF. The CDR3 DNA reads TGTGCCAGCAGCTTAAGTAGCTCGAGCCTCCACTTT.

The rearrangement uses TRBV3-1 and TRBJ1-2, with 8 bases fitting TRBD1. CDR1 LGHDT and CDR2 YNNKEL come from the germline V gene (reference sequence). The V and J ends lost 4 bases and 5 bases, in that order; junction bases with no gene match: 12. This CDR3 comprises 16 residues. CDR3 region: CASSPIPGQGAYGYTF. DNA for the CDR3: TGTGCCAGCAGCCCTATACCAGGACAGGGCGCGTATGGCTACACCTTC.

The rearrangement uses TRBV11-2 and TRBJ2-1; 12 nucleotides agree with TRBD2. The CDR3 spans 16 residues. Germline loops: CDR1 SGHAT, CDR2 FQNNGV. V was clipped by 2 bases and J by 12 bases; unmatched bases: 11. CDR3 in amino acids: CASSLKWTSGDIGQFF. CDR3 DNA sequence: TGTGCCAGCAGCTTAAAATGGACTAGCGGGGACATCGGGCAGTTCTTC.

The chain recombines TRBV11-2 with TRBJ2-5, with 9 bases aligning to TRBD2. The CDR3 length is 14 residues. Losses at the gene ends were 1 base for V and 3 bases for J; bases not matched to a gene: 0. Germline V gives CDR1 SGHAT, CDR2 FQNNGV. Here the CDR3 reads CASSLGLAEETQYF. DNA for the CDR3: TGTGCCAGCAGCTTAGGACTAGCGGAAGAGACCCAGTACTTC. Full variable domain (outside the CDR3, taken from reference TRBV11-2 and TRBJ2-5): EAGVAQSPRYKIIEKRQSVAFWCNPISGHATLYWYQQILGQGPKLLIQFQNNGVVDDSQLPKDRFSAERLKGVDSTLKIQPAKLEDSAVYLCASSLGLAEETQYFGPGTRLLVL.

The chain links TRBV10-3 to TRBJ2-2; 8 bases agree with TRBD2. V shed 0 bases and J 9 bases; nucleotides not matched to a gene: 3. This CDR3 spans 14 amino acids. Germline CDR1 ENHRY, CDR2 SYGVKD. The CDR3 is CAISESLAGRELFF. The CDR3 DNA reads TGTGCCATCAGTGAGTCGTTAGCGGGAAGGGAGCTGTTTTTT.

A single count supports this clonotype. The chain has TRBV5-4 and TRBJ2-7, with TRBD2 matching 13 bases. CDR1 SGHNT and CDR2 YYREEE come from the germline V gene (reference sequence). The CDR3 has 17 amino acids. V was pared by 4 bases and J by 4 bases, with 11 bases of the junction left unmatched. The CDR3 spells CASSGTSGKAGGYEQYF. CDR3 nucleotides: TGTGCCAGCAGCGGGACTAGCGGGAAAGCAGGGGGGTACGAGCAGTACTTC.

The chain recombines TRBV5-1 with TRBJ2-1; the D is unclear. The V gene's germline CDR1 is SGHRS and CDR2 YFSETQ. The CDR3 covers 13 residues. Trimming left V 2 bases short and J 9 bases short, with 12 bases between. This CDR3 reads CASSFPFPAEQFF. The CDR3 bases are TGCGCCAGCAGCTTCCCATTCCCTGCTGAGCAGTTCTTC.

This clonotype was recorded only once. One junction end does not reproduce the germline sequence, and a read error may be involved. As DNA, the CDR3 is TGCGCCAGCAGTCAAGAGTGGGGACGTGAAGTAGCTTTCTTT. Translating it yields CASSQEWGREVAFF. The gene calls are TRBV4-1 and TRBJ1-1, with D perhaps matching TRBD1 (5 bases). The CDR3 extends over 14 amino acids. Germline CDR1 reads MGHRA; CDR2 reads YSYEKL.

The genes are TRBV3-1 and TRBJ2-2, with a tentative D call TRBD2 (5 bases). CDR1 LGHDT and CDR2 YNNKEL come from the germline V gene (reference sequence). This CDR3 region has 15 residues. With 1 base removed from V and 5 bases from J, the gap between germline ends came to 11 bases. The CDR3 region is CASSQGRPKTGELFF. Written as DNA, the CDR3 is TGTGCCAGCAGCCAAGGGAGGCCAAAGACCGGGGAGCTGTTTTTT.

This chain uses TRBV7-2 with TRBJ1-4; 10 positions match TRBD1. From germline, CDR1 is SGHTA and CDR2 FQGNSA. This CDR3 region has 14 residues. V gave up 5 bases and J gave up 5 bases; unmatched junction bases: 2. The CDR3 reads CASSEDRGNEKLFF. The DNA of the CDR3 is TGTGCCAGCAGCGAGGACAGGGGGAATGAAAAACTGTTTTTT.

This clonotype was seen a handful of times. The CDR3 protein is CSVGTAMNTEAFF. CDR3 nucleotide sequence: TGCAGCGTTGGGACAGCCATGAACACTGAAGCTTTCTTT. V and J are TRBV29-1 and TRBJ1-1; possibly TRBD1 for D (6 bases). V dropped 4 bases and J dropped 0 bases, with 9 bases sitting between them. The germline CDR1 and CDR2 sequences are SQVTM and ANQGSEA. The CDR3 sequence is 13 residues long.

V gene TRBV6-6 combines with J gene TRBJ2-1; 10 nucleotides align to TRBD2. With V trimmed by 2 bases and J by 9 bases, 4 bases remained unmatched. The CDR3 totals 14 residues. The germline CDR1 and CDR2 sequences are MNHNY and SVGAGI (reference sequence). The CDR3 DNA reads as TGTGCCAGCAGTTACCCCCTAGCGGGGGCTGAGCAGTTCTTC. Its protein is CASSYPLAGAEQFF.

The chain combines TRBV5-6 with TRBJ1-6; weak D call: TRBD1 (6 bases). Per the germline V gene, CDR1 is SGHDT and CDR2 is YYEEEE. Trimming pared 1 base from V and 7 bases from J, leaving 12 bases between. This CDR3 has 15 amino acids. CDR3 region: CASSLPGAGNSPLHF. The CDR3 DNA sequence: TGTGCCAGCAGCTTGCCAGGGGCCGGCAATTCACCCCTCCACTTT.

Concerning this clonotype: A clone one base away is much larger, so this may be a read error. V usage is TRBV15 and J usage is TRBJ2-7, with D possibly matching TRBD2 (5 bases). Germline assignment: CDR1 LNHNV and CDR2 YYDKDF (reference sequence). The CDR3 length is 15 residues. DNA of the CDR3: TGTGCCACCGGCAGAGATCCCGGGATGTCCTACGAGCAGTACTTC. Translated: CATGRDPGMSYEQYF.

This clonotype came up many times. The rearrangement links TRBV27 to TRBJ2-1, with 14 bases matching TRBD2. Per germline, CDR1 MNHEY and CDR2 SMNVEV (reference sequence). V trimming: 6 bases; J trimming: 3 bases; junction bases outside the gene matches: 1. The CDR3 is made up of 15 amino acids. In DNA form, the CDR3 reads TGTGCCAGCAGGGGACTAGCGGGAGACTACAATGAGCAGTTCTTC. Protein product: CASRGLAGDYNEQFF.

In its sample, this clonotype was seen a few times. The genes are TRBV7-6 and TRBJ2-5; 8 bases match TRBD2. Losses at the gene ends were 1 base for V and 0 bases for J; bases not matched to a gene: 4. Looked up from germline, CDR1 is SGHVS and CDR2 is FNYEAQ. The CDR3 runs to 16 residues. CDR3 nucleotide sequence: TGTGCCAGCAGCTTAGTAGCGGGACATGACCAAGAGACCCAGTACTTC. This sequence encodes CASSLVAGHDQETQYF.

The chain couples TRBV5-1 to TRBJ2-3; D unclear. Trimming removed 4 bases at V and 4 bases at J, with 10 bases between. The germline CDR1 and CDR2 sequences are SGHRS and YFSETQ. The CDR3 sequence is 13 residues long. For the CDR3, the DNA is TGCGCCAGCAGCCCCCCGGCCGCAGATACGCAGTATTTT. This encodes CASSPPAADTQYF.

The CDR3 bases are TGCAGCGTTGGCTTCGGCGGGTCCTACAATGAGCAGTTCTTC. The encoded protein is CSVGFGGSYNEQFF. The chain links TRBV29-1 to TRBJ2-1; D possibly corresponds to TRBD2 (5 bases). This CDR3 has 14 residues. Germline CDR1 and CDR2: SQVTM and ANQGSEA. Deletions cut 4 bases from V and 1 base from J, with 11 bases between.

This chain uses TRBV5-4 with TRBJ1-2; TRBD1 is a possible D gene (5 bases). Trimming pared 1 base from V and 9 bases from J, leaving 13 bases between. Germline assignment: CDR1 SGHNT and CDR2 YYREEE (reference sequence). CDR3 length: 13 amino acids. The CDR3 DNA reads TGTGCCAGCAGCTTGCGGCAGGGTGAGCGCTACACCTTC. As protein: CASSLRQGERYTF.

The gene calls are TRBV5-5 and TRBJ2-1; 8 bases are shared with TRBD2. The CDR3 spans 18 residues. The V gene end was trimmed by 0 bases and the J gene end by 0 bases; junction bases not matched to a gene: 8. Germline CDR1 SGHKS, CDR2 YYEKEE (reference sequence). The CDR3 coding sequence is TGTGCCAGCAGCTTGGCTTTTAGCGGGGCCAGCTCCTACAATGAGCAGTTCTTC. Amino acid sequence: CASSLAFSGASSYNEQFF.

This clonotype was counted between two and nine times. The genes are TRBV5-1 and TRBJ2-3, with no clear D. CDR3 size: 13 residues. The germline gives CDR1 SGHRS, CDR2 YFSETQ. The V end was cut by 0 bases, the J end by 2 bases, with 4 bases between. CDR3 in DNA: TGCGCCAGCAGCTTGGCAGCCACAGATACGCAGTATTTT. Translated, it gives CASSLAATDTQYF.